Shown below are 22 T cell receptor beta chains from a single sample sequenced in a study of cytomegalovirus exposure and HLA in healthy donors. Primers included in the PCR were 60 Vbeta and 13 Jbeta primers. Using immunoSEQ multiplex PCR, the repertoire was profiled, and TCRdb retains in-frame clones only, with some absent. The sample has roughly 190,000 clones, roughly a tenth seen once; the top ten hold 1% to 1.5%. Sequencing was performed on PBMCs. The receptor set was obtained from a woman aged 25 to 45 in good health and CMV-seropositive.

Only a few counts were recorded for this clone. V is TRBV11-2 and J is TRBJ1-1; 7 positions agree with TRBD1. From germline, CDR1 is SGHAT and CDR2 FQNNGV. J lost 2 bases, V lost 6 bases, and 9 bases had no gene match. This CDR3 is 15 amino acids long. This CDR3 is CASSPVQGYNTEAFF. CDR3 nucleotide sequence: TGTGCCAGCAGTCCGGTACAGGGGTACAACACTGAAGCTTTCTTT.

The chain combines TRBV11-2 with TRBJ2-7, with 11 bases fitting TRBD2. V lost 6 bases to trimming and J lost 0 bases; unmatched junction nucleotides: 10. Germline-derived CDR1 and CDR2 are SGHAT and FQNNGV. CDR3 size: 17 residues. CDR3 region: CASSPPRLAGNSYEQYF. CDR3 coding DNA: TGTGCCAGCAGTCCTCCCCGACTAGCGGGAAACTCCTACGAGCAGTACTTC.

The V gene is TRBV5-1, the J gene TRBJ2-5; 7 bases fit TRBD1. J gave up 0 bases and V 0 bases, and 5 bases lay outside the gene matches. Germline assignment: CDR1 SGHRS and CDR2 YFSETQ. CDR3 length: 16 amino acids. The CDR3 loop reads CASSLEQGKNQETQYF. In DNA form, the CDR3 reads TGCGCCAGCAGCTTGGAACAGGGGAAGAACCAAGAGACCCAGTACTTC.

Only a few counts were recorded for this clone. The rearrangement uses TRBV2 and TRBJ1-1, with a tentative D call TRBD1 (6 bases). V was pared by 6 bases and J by 6 bases, with 14 bases between. The CDR3 extends over 13 amino acids. Germline CDR1 is SNHLY and CDR2 is FYNNEI. The CDR3 here is CASSDTGSPEAFF. CDR3 in DNA: TGTGCCAGCAGCGATACAGGGTCCCCTGAAGCTTTCTTT.

The CDR3 reads CASGLGRGEGNTEAFF. The CDR3 region has the DNA TGTGCTAGTGGTTTGGGGAGGGGTGAGGGGAACACTGAAGCTTTCTTT. This chain uses TRBV12-5 with TRBJ1-1, with D perhaps matching TRBD1 (5 bases). Germline loops: CDR1 LGHNT, CDR2 FRNRAP. The CDR3 sequence is 16 residues long. V lost 1 base and J 1 base, leaving 13 bases between the germline ends. The full variable domain, its missing parts supplied by reference TRBV12-5 and TRBJ1-1, is DARVTQTPRHKVTEMGQEVTMRCQPILGHNTVFWYRQTMMQGLELLAYFRNRAPLDDSGMPKDRFSAEMPDATLATLKIQPSEPRDSAVYFCASGLGRGEGNTEAFFGQGTRLTVV.

In regard to this clone: Other nucleotide sequences from this sample produce the same CDR3. V gene TRBV6-5 combines with J gene TRBJ1-1, with no clear D. This CDR3 is 15 amino acids long. V lost 5 bases to trimming and J lost 0 bases, with 13 bases between them. Looked up from germline, CDR1 is MNHEY and CDR2 is SVGAGI. The CDR3 loop reads CASSPSQIMNTEAFF. CDR3 nucleotides: TGTGCCAGCAGTCCTTCCCAGATAATGAACACTGAAGCTTTCTTT.

There are a few counts of this clone. The chain couples TRBV4-1 to TRBJ1-2, with D possibly being TRBD1 (6 bases). CDR1 is MGHRA, CDR2 YSYEKL, per germline. This CDR3 spans 16 amino acids. Trimming cost V 3 bases and J 0 bases, with 14 bases left between them. CDR3 bases: TGCGCCAGCAGCCAGAGCGGGGGCAGATCTAACTATGGCTACACCTTC. Amino acid sequence: CASSQSGGRSNYGYTF.

This chain connects TRBV2 to TRBJ2-1; 7 nucleotides line up with TRBD1. The CDR3 length is 16 residues. V lost 3 bases and J lost 6; bases outside the gene matches: 11. Germline-derived CDR1 and CDR2 are SNHLY and FYNNEI. CDR3 residues: CASSERQGYYFNEQFF. CDR3 coding DNA: TGTGCCAGCAGTGAGAGACAGGGCTATTATTTCAATGAGCAGTTCTTC.

The chain joins TRBV2 to TRBJ2-2; TRBD1 matches 8 bases. The germline V gene has CDR1 SNHLY and CDR2 FYNNEI. J was trimmed by 3 bases and V by 7 bases; bases with no gene match: 7. There are 15 residues in the CDR3. CDR3 nucleotide sequence: TGTGCCAGCACCTTGGGACAGGCTTACACCGGGGAGCTGTTTTTT. Translated: CASTLGQAYTGELFF.

This rearrangement joins TRBV5-1 to TRBJ2-3; 9 bases match TRBD2. The CDR3 loop spans 15 amino acids. The V and J ends lost 3 bases and 2 bases, in that order; junction bases with no gene match: 4. The germline V gene encodes CDR1 SGHRS and CDR2 YFSETQ. The DNA of the CDR3 is TGCGCCAGCAGCTCCGGACTAGCGAACACAGATACGCAGTATTTT. This translates into CASSSGLANTDTQYF.

The V call is TRBV5-1, the J call TRBJ1-4, with D hard to call. The CDR3 spans 12 residues. V was cut by 1 base and J by 7 bases, with 5 bases left in between. Germline V gene lookup returns CDR1 SGHRS and CDR2 YFSETQ. In DNA form, the CDR3 reads TGCGCCAGCAGCTTGCTCGGTGAAAAACTGTTTTTT. Residues: CASSLLGEKLFF.

The chain is built from TRBV5-1 and TRBJ2-7; D is perhaps TRBD2 (5 bases). The CDR3 consists of 13 residues. V shed 1 base and J shed 2 bases, with 7 bases lying between them. CDR1 is SGHRS, CDR2 YFSETQ, per germline. The CDR3 nucleotides read TGCGCCAGCAGCTTGAGGGAGACCTACGAGCAGTACTTC. Its protein product is CASSLRETYEQYF.

This clone was counted a few times. This rearrangement joins TRBV5-4 to TRBJ1-1, with D tentatively TRBD1 (5 bases). CDR1 SGHNT and CDR2 YYREEE come from the germline V gene (reference sequence). The CDR3 is 16 residues long. The V end lost 4 bases, the J end lost 1 base, and 17 bases lay between the germline ends. The CDR3 region is CASSPSRAGQNTEAFF. In DNA form, the CDR3 reads TGTGCCAGCAGCCCGTCTAGGGCAGGACAGAACACTGAAGCTTTCTTT.

The table lists this clone with a few counts. The chain couples TRBV2 to TRBJ1-5; 7 bases map to TRBD1. The V and J ends lost 5 bases and 6 bases, in that order; junction bases with no gene match: 1. Germline-derived CDR1 and CDR2 are SNHLY and FYNNEI. The CDR3 consists of 12 residues. CDR3 loop: CASSWDSQPQHF. The DNA of the CDR3 is TGTGCCAGCAGTTGGGACAGTCAGCCCCAGCATTTT.

This rearrangement joins TRBV6-5 to TRBJ1-2, with a possible D match to TRBD1 (5 bases). Germline V gene sequence: CDR1 MNHEY, CDR2 SVGAGI. The CDR3 length is 13 residues. Trimming left V 6 bases short and J 4 bases short, with 12 bases between. In nucleotides, the CDR3 is TGTGCCAGCAGCCCCGACAGATCCTATGGCTACACCTTC. It yields the protein CASSPDRSYGYTF.

This chain uses TRBV18 with TRBJ2-2, with 8 bases lining up with TRBD2. Germline V gene sequence: CDR1 KGHSH, CDR2 LQKENI. The V gene end was trimmed by 2 bases and the J gene end by 7 bases; junction bases not matched to a gene: 9. CDR3 length: 16 amino acids. The CDR3 bases are TGTGCCAGCTCACCAGGGTTCACTAGCGGAGGCGGGGAGCTGTTTTTT. Translated: CASSPGFTSGGGELFF.

The chain uses TRBV5-1 and TRBJ2-7; 13 bases line up with TRBD2. After removal of 3 bases from V and 5 bases from J, the junction contained 17 bases not matched to a gene. The CDR3 contains 19 residues. Germline V gives CDR1 SGHRS, CDR2 YFSETQ. CDR3: CASSYTYGLAGVGSNEQYF. The CDR3 bases are TGCGCCAGCAGCTACACCTACGGACTAGCGGGAGTAGGTTCCAACGAGCAGTACTTC.

This clone appeared a few times. This rearrangement joins TRBV6-5 to TRBJ2-7; no reliable D call. The germline CDR1 and CDR2 sequences are MNHEY and SVGAGI. V shed 6 bases and J shed 7 bases, with 13 bases lying between them. This CDR3 has 12 residues. This chain's CDR3 is CASRGLGGEQYF. Written as DNA, the CDR3 is TGTGCCAGCAGGGGCCTGGGTGGGGAGCAGTACTTC.

This clone was seen a few times. V usage is TRBV7-9 and J usage is TRBJ2-5, with TRBD1 matching 10 bases. Germline CDR1 SEHNR, CDR2 FQNEAQ (reference sequence). V trimming: 3 bases; J trimming: 3 bases; junction bases outside the gene matches: 4. The CDR3 runs to 15 residues. The CDR3 spells CASSLGDRGKETQYF. The CDR3, as DNA: TGTGCCAGCAGCTTGGGGGACAGGGGAAAAGAGACCCAGTACTTC.

The gene calls are TRBV5-1 and TRBJ1-1, with 7 nucleotides matching TRBD1. The CDR3 length is 14 residues. The junction had 1 base not matched to a gene; V was cut back by 2 bases and J by 0 bases. Germline CDR1 and CDR2: SGHRS and YFSETQ. CDR3 sequence reads: CASSLTGVNTEAFF. In DNA, the CDR3 is TGCGCCAGCAGCTTAACAGGGGTGAACACTGAAGCTTTCTTT.

The J gene is TRBJ1-2, the V gene TRBV19; no firm D call. The CDR3 has 14 residues. Germline V gives CDR1 LNHDA, CDR2 SQIVND (reference sequence). The V gene lost 6 bases and the J gene lost 8 bases, with 19 bases spanning the gap. The CDR3 region has the DNA TGTGCCAGTAGGGCGGGCATCGTTACTAGCGGCTACACCTTC. This translates into CASRAGIVTSGYTF. Complete variable domain (other parts from reference TRBV19 and TRBJ1-2): DGGITQSPKYLFRKEGQNVTLSCEQNLNHDAMYWYRQDPGQGLRLIYYSQIVNDFQKGDIAEGYSVSREKKESFPLTVTSAQKNPTAFYLCASRAGIVTSGYTFGSGTRLTVV.

This chain uses TRBV5-1 with TRBJ2-2; the match to TRBD1 covers 7 bases. The germline V gene has CDR1 SGHRS and CDR2 YFSETQ. Trimming cost V 2 bases and J 7 bases; bases outside gene matches: 2. This CDR3 comprises 13 residues. The CDR3 sequence: CASSFGTDGELFF. The CDR3 DNA reads TGCGCCAGCAGCTTTGGGACAGACGGGGAGCTGTTTTTT.